This entry lists 2 T cell receptor beta chains sequenced from one sample in a study of T cell clonality in common variable immunodeficiency. Some clones are missing from TCRdb's copy, which holds only in-frame ones; the method was immunoSEQ multiplex PCR. The sample shows approximately 34,000 clones, none of them appearing just once. The sequenced material came from peripheral blood mononuclear cells. Every receptor here comes from a person aged 18 to 70 in good health.

This clone was counted many times. From the germline J gene comes the end of the CDR3, since the read stops 3 residues before it. This chain joins TRBV7-3 and TRBJ2-1; TRBD2 agrees at 10 bases. The trim removed 0 bases at V and 7 bases at J, leaving 6 bases unmatched. The CDR3 is 16 amino acids. Germline V gives CDR1 SGHTA, CDR2 FQGTGA. The CDR3 bases that were read are TGTGCCAGCAGCTTAACCCCCGGACTAGCGGAAAATGAG. Translated: CASSLTPGLAENE. The full CDR3 sequence reads CASSLTPGLAENEQFF.

Many counts were recorded for this clone. From the germline J gene comes the end of the CDR3, since the read stops 3 residues before it. The chain links TRBV30 to TRBJ1-6; 9 bases align to TRBD1. This CDR3 region has 13 residues. The V segment lost 7 bases and the J segment 7 bases; nucleotides outside the gene matches: 5. CDR1 is GTSNPN and CDR2 is SVGIG in the germline V gene (reference sequence). The CDR3: CASGQGMNSPLHF. The sequenced part of the CDR3 DNA is TGTGCCTCGGGACAGGGAATGAATTCACCC. Full variable domain (rest looked up from reference TRBV30 and TRBJ1-6): SQTIHQWPATLVQPVGSPLSLECTVEGTSNPNLYWYRQAAGRGLQLLFYSVGIGQISSEVPQNLSASRPQDRQFILSSKKLLLSDSGFYLCASGQGMNSPLHFGNGTRLTVT.